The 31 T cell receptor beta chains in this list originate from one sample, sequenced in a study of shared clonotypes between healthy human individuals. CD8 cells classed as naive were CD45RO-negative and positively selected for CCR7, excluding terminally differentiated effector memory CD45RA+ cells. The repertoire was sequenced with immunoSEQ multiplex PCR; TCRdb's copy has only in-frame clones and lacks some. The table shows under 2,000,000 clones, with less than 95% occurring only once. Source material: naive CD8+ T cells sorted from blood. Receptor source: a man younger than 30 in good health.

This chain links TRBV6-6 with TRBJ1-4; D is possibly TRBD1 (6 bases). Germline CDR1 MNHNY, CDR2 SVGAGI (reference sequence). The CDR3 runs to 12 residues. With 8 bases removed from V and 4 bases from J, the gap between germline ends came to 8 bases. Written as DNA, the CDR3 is TGTGCCAGCGGACAGTATAATGAAAAACTGTTTTTT. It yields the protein CASGQYNEKLFF.

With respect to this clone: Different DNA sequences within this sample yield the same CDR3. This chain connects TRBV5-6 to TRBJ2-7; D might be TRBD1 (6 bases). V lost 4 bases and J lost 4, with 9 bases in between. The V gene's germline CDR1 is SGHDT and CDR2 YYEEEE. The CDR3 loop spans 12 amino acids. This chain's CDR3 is CASSLQGYEQYF. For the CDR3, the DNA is TGTGCCAGCAGCCTGCAGGGGTACGAGCAGTACTTC. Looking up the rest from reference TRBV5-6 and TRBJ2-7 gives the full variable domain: DAGVTQSPTHLIKTRGQQVTLRCSPKSGHDTVSWYQQALGQGPQFIFQYYEEEERQRGNFPDRFSGHQFPNYSSELNVNALLLGDSALYLCASSLQGYEQYFGPGTRLTVT.

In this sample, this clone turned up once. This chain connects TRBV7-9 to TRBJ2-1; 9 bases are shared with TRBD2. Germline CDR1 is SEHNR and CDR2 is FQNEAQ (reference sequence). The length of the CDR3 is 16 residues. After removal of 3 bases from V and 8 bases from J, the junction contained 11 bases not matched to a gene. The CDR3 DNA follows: TGTGCCAGCAGCTTCCCTCGGCGGGGGGGCCGTGATGAGCAGTTCTTC. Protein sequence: CASSFPRRGGRDEQFF. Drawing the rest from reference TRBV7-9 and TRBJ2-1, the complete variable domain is DTGVSQNPRHKITKRGQNVTFRCDPISEHNRLYWYRQTLGQGPEFLTYFQNEAQLEKSRLLSDRFSAERPKGSFSTLEIQRTEQGDSAMYLCASSFPRRGGRDEQFFGPGTRLTVL.

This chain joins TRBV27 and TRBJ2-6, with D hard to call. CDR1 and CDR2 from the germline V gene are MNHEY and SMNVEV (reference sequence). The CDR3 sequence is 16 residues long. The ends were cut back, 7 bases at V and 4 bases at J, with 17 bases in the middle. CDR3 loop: CASTELGPSGANVLTF. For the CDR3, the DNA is TGTGCCAGCACCGAACTCGGTCCATCCGGGGCCAACGTCCTGACTTTC. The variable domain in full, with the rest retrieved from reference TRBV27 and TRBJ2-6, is EAQVTQNPRYLITVTGKKLTVTCSQNMNHEYMSWYRQDPGLGLRQIYYSMNVEVTDKGDVPEGYKVSRKEKRNFPLILESPSPNQTSLYFCASTELGPSGANVLTFGAGSRLTVL.

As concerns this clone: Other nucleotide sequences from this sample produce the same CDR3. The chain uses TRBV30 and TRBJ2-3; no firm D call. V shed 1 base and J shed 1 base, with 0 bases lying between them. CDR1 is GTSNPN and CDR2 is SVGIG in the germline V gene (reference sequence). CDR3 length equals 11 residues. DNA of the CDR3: TGTGCCTGGAGTGGCACAGATACGCAGTATTTT. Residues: CAWSGTDTQYF.

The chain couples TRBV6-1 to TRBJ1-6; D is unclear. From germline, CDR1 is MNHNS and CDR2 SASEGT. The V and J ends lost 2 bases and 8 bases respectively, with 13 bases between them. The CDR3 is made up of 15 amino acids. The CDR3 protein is CASSESAGSDSPLHF. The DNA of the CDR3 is TGTGCCAGCAGTGAAAGTGCGGGGAGCGATTCACCCCTCCACTTT.

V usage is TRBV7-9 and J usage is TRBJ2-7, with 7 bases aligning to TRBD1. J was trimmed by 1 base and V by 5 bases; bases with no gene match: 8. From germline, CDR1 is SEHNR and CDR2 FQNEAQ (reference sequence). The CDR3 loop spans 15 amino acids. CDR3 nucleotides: TGTGCCAGCAGCGATCCCAGACAGGGTTCCTACGAGCAGTACTTC. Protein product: CASSDPRQGSYEQYF.

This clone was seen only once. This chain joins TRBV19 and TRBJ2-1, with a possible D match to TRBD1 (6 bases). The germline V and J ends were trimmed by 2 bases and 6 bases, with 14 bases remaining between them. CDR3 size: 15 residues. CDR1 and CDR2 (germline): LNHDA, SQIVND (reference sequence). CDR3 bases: TGTGCCAGTAGTATACGGCAGGGGTTTCGCAATGAGCAGTTCTTC. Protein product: CASSIRQGFRNEQFF.

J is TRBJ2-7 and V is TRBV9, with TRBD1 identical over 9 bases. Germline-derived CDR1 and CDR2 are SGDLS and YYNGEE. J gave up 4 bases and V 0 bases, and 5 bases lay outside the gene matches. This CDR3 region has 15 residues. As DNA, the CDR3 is TGTGCCAGCAGCGTAGAAGGGACAGGGAGGTACGAGCAGTACTTC. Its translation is CASSVEGTGRYEQYF.

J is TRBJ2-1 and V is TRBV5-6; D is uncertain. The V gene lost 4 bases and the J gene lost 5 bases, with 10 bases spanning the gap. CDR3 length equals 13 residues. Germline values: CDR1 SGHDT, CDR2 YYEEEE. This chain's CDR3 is CASSLGIDNEQFF. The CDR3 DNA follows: TGTGCCAGCAGCCTTGGGATCGACAATGAGCAGTTCTTC.

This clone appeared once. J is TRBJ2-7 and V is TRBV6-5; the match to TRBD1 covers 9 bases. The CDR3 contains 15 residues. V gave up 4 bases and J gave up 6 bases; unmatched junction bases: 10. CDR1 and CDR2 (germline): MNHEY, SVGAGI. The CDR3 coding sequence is TGTGCCAGCAGTTGGCTTAGGGACAGGGTTGGCGAGCAGTACTTC. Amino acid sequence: CASSWLRDRVGEQYF.

The CDR3: CASSDHGYTF. The DNA of the CDR3 is TGTGCCAGCAGCGATCATGGCTACACCTTC. The chain combines TRBV28 with TRBJ1-2, with D unclear. CDR1 is MDHEN and CDR2 is SYDVKM in the germline V gene. This CDR3 is built from 10 residues. V was cut by 6 bases and J by 6 bases, with 5 bases left in between.

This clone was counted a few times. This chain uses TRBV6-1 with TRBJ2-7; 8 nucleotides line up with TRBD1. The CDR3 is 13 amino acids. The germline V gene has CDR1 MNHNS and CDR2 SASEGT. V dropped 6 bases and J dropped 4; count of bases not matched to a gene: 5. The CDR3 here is CASRRTGLYEQYF. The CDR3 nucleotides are TGTGCCAGCAGGAGGACAGGGTTGTACGAGCAGTACTTC.

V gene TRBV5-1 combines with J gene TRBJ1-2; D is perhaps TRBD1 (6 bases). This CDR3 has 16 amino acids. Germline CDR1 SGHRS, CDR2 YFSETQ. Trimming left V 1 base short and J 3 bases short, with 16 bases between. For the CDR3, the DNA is TGCGCCAGCAGCTTGCGGGAGGCAGGGGAGGACTATGGCTACACCTTC. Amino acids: CASSLREAGEDYGYTF.

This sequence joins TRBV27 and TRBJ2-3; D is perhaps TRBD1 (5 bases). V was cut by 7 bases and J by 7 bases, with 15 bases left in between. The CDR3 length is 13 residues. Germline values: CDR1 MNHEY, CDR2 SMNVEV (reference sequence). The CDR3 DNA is TGTGCCAGCACACCCAACCCAGGGCATACGCAGTATTTT. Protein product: CASTPNPGHTQYF.

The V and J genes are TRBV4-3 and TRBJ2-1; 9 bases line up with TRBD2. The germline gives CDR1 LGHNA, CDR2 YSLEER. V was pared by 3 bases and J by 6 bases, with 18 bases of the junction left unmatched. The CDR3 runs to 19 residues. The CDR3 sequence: CASSQTAILAGEGGNEQFF. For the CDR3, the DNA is TGCGCCAGCAGCCAGACGGCAATCTTAGCGGGAGAAGGCGGCAATGAGCAGTTCTTC.

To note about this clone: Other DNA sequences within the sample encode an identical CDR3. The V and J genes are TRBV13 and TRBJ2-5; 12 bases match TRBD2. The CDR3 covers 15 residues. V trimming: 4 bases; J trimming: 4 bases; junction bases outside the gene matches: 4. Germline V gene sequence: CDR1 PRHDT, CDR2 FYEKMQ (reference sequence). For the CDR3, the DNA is TGTGCCAGCAGCTCCCTAGCGGGGGGGCTAGAGACCCAGTACTTC. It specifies CASSSLAGGLETQYF.

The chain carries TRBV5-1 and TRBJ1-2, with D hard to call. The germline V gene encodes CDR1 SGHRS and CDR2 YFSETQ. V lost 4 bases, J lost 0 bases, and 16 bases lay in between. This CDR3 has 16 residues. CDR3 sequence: CASSQPGYASNYGYTF. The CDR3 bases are TGCGCCAGCAGCCAACCAGGCTATGCTTCTAACTATGGCTACACCTTC.

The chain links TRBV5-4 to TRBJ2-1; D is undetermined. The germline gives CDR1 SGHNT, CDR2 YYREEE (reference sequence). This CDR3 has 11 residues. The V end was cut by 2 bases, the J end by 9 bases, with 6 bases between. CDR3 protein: CASSFGPEQFF. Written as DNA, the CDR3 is TGTGCCAGCAGCTTCGGCCCTGAGCAGTTCTTC.

In DNA, the CDR3 is TGTGCCAGCAGTCCCGTCCCAGGGGGATGGACCGGGGAGCTGTTTTTT. Its protein product is CASSPVPGGWTGELFF. The chain has TRBV27 and TRBJ2-2; 7 positions agree with TRBD1. CDR1 is MNHEY, CDR2 SMNVEV, per germline (reference sequence). CDR3 length: 16 amino acids. V gave up 5 bases and J gave up 5 bases; unmatched junction bases: 11.

CDR3 region: CASSLSLADQETQYF. For the CDR3, the DNA is TGTGCCAGCAGCCTCTCGCTAGCGGATCAAGAGACCCAGTACTTC. The rearrangement uses TRBV5-6 and TRBJ2-5, with TRBD2 matching over 7 bases. There are 15 residues in the CDR3. J lost 2 bases, V lost 4 bases, and 8 bases had no gene match. From germline, CDR1 is SGHDT and CDR2 YYEEEE.

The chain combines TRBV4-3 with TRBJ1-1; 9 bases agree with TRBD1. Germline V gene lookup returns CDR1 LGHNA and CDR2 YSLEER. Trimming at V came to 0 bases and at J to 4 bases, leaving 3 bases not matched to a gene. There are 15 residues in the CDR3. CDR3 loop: CASSQDAQGATEAFF. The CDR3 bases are TGCGCCAGCAGCCAAGATGCACAGGGGGCCACTGAAGCTTTCTTT.

The CDR3 spells CASSVVPRETYEQYF. CDR3 nucleotides: TGTGCCAGCAGCGTAGTTCCCAGGGAGACCTACGAGCAGTACTTC. The chain uses TRBV9 and TRBJ2-7; D may be TRBD1 or TRBD2 (5 bases each). Trimming pared 0 bases from V and 2 bases from J, leaving 12 bases between. The CDR3 is 15 amino acids. CDR1 and CDR2 (germline): SGDLS, YYNGEE.

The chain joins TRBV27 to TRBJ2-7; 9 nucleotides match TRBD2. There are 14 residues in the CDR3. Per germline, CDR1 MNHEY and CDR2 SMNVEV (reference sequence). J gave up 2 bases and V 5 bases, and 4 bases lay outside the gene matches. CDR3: CASSMGLAPYEQYF. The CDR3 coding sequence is TGTGCCAGCAGTATGGGACTAGCCCCCTACGAGCAGTACTTC.

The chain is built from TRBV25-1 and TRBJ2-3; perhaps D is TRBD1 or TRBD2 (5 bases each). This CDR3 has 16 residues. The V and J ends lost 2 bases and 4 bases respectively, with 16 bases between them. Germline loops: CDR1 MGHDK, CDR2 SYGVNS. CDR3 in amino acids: CASSESRDGVSDTQYF. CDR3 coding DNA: TGTGCCAGCAGTGAAAGTCGGGACGGGGTTTCAGATACGCAGTATTTT.

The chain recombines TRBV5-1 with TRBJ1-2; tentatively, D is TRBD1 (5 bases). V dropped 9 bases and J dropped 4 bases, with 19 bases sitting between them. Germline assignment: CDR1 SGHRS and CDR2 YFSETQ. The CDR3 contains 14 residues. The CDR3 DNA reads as TGCGCCAATCCCCTAGATGGGGGGAGCTATGGCTACACCTTC. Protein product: CANPLDGGSYGYTF.

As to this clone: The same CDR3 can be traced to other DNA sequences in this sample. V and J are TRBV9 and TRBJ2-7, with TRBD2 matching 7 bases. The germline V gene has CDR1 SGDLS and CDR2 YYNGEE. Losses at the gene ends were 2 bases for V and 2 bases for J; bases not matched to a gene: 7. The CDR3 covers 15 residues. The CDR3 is CASSVGASGAYEQYF. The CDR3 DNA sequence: TGTGCCAGCAGCGTTGGGGCTAGCGGAGCCTACGAGCAGTACTTC. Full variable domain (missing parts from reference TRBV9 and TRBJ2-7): DSGVTQTPKHLITATGQRVTLRCSPRSGDLSVYWYQQSLDQGLQFLIQYYNGEERAKGNILERFSAQQFPDLHSELNLSSLELGDSALYFCASSVGASGAYEQYFGPGTRLTVT.

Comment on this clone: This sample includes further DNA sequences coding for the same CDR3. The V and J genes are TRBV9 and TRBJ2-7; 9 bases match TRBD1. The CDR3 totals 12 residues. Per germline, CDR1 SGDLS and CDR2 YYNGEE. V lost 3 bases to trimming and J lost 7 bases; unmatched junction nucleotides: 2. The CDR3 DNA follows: TGTGCCAGCAGCGCGACAGGGGGAGAGCAGTACTTC. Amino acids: CASSATGGEQYF.

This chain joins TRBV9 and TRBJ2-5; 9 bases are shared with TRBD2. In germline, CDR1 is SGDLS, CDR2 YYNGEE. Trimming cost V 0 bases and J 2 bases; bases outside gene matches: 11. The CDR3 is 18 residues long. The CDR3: CASSVELAGVPAQETQYF. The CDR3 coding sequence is TGTGCCAGCAGCGTAGAATTAGCGGGAGTCCCTGCTCAAGAGACCCAGTACTTC.

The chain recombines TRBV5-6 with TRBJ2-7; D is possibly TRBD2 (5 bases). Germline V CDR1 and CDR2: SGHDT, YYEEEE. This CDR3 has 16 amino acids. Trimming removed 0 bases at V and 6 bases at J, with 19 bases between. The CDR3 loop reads CASSLAPSSPPSEQYF. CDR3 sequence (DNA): TGTGCCAGCAGCTTGGCCCCTAGCTCCCCTCCTTCCGAGCAGTACTTC.

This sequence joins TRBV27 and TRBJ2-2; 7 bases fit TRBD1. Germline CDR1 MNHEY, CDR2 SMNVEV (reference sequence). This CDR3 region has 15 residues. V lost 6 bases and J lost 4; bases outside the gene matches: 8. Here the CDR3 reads CASSLGQVSTGELFF. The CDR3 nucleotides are TGTGCCAGCAGCCTTGGACAGGTTTCCACCGGGGAGCTGTTTTTT.